This record covers a single TCR beta chain. At the DNA level, this CDR3 is encoded by other sequences in the same sample as well. This sample is drawn from a study of blood T cell repertoires in COVID-19. Study in general: The study drew acute and convalescent COVID-19 samples from the United States, Italy and Spain. From T cells, B-cell-depleted T cells, or PBMCs came the material, which was cDNA or gDNA.

Original data processing: Counts of nucleated cells, estimated from reference gene primer amplification, were obtained. Clones were sequenced by immunoSEQ multiplex PCR, and TCRdb holds only the in-frame ones, with some missing. V, J and clone size are those of that table, while D and trimming were read from the DNA. Of around 200,000 clones in the sample, more than 75% were seen once. Sequencing was carried out using peripheral blood. The TCR comes from a man aged 40-55 years with active or convalescent COVID-19.

In DNA form, the CDR3 reads TGTGCCAGCAGTTTATCGGGTTACGAGCAGTACTTC. Translating gives CASSLSGYEQYF. The chain carries TRBV28 and TRBJ2-7; D gene unclear. V was trimmed by 1 base and J by 4 bases, leaving 5 bases between them. From germline, CDR1 is MDHEN and CDR2 SYDVKM. This CDR3 region has 12 residues.